The 29 T cell receptor beta chains given below trace back to one sample, sequenced in a study of blood T cell repertoires in COVID-19. TCRdb's table, derived via immunoSEQ multiplex PCR, lists solely in-frame clones and lacks some. Of around 300,000 clones listed, approximately 85% are singletons. The sample consisted of peripheral blood. The receptors shown here come from a woman between 65 and 79 years old with acute or convalescent COVID-19.

The chain employs TRBV6-7 and TRBJ1-1; a weak D match, TRBD1 (6 bases). TRBV6-7 is an ORF for which the function is uncertain. The CDR3 has 13 residues. Deletions cut 0 bases from V and 11 bases from J, with 13 bases between. The chain's CDR3 is CASSYSKGVLAFF. CDR3 sequence (DNA): TGTGCCAGCAGTTACTCGAAGGGGGTGTTGGCTTTCTTT.

The chain couples TRBV24-1 to TRBJ1-1; no clear D gene. This CDR3 has 15 amino acids. The germline gives CDR1 KGHDR, CDR2 SFDVKD. The V end was cut by 2 bases, the J end by 0 bases, with 9 bases between. CDR3 in amino acids: CATSDWSKMNTEAFF. The CDR3 nucleotides read TGTGCCACCAGTGATTGGAGTAAGATGAACACTGAAGCTTTCTTT.

This clone occurred once. The CDR3 DNA reads as TGTGCCAGCAGGACCCGTCAGGATAGAACCTACGAGCAGTACTTC. Protein product: CASRTRQDRTYEQYF. The J gene is TRBJ2-7, the V gene TRBV2; D is ambiguous. Trimming shortened V by 6 bases and J by 2 bases, and 17 bases separated the two germline ends. The CDR3 loop spans 15 amino acids. Germline CDR1 SNHLY, CDR2 FYNNEI.

The gene calls are TRBV18 and TRBJ1-2, with 8 positions matching TRBD1. The V and J ends lost 0 bases and 4 bases, in that order; junction bases with no gene match: 4. CDR1 and CDR2 from the germline V gene are KGHSH and LQKENI. The CDR3 extends over 15 amino acids. The CDR3 region has the DNA TGTGCCAGCTCACCACCGGCAGGGGGCATCTATGGCTACACCTTC. Amino acid sequence: CASSPPAGGIYGYTF.

The J gene is TRBJ2-4, the V gene TRBV5-1; 8 bases line up with TRBD1. V gave up 2 bases and J gave up 6 bases; unmatched junction bases: 1. Germline CDR1 SGHRS, CDR2 YFSETQ. The CDR3 has 13 residues. In nucleotides, the CDR3 is TGCGCCAGCAGCTTCCAGGGGGCAAACATTCAGTACTTC. Protein: CASSFQGANIQYF.

V gene TRBV27 combines with J gene TRBJ1-2; D gene unclear. The CDR3 spans 14 residues. CDR1 is MNHEY and CDR2 is SMNVEV in the germline V gene (reference sequence). V was cut by 4 bases and J by 8 bases, with 17 bases left in between. CDR3 nucleotides: TGTGCCAGCAGTTCGAGTGTTCTGGTGGGCGGCTACACCTTC. Amino acid sequence: CASSSSVLVGGYTF.

This chain joins TRBV2 and TRBJ2-7; D call uncertain. V was clipped by 2 bases and J by 3 bases, with 8 bases between them. In germline, CDR1 is SNHLY, CDR2 FYNNEI. CDR3 length equals 13 residues. The DNA for the CDR3 is TGTGCCAGCAGTGAATCTGAGAGCTACGAGCAGTACTTC. The encoded protein is CASSESESYEQYF.

The chain carries TRBV11-2 and TRBJ1-3, with TRBD1 as a possible D gene (6 bases). The V and J ends lost 5 bases and 0 bases respectively, with 11 bases between them. The CDR3 extends over 15 amino acids. Germline V lookup: CDR1 SGHAT, CDR2 FQNNGV. The CDR3 here is CASSPTGISGNTIYF. As DNA, the CDR3 is TGTGCCAGCAGCCCGACAGGAATCTCTGGAAACACCATATATTTT. The full variable domain, its missing parts supplied by reference TRBV11-2 and TRBJ1-3, is EAGVAQSPRYKIIEKRQSVAFWCNPISGHATLYWYQQILGQGPKLLIQFQNNGVVDDSQLPKDRFSAERLKGVDSTLKIQPAKLEDSAVYLCASSPTGISGNTIYFGEGSWLTVV.

The chain links TRBV2 to TRBJ2-2; 8 bases are a match to TRBD1. Per germline, CDR1 SNHLY and CDR2 FYNNEI. The CDR3 is made up of 15 amino acids. V lost 7 bases, J lost 3 bases, and 7 bases stayed unmatched. The CDR3 nucleotides are TGTGCCAGCACCCCGGACAGGGCTCACACCGGGGAGCTGTTTTTT. Its translation is CASTPDRAHTGELFF.

This sequence joins TRBV10-1 and TRBJ2-3; maybe TRBD2 (7 bases). V lost 9 bases and J 2 bases, leaving 18 bases between the germline ends. The V gene's germline CDR1 is WNHNN and CDR2 SYGVQD (reference sequence). CDR3 size: 15 residues. Written as DNA, the CDR3 is TGCGCCAGAGGGAATCGCGGGGGCATCACAGATACGCAGTATTTT. This encodes CARGNRGGITDTQYF.

The V call is TRBV19, the J call TRBJ1-2; 10 bases agree with TRBD1. The V segment lost 8 bases and the J segment 1 base; nucleotides outside the gene matches: 7. The V gene's germline CDR1 is LNHDA and CDR2 SQIVND (reference sequence). The CDR3 totals 15 residues. The CDR3 is CASWDRGGGNYGYTF. In DNA, the CDR3 is TGTGCCAGTTGGGACAGGGGAGGAGGTAACTATGGCTACACCTTC.

The chain joins TRBV5-4 to TRBJ2-1, with 10 positions matching TRBD2. Germline V gene data show CDR1 as SGHNT and CDR2 as YYREEE (reference sequence). The CDR3 contains 16 residues. The V gene end was trimmed by 4 bases and the J gene end by 4 bases; junction bases not matched to a gene: 8. The CDR3 coding sequence is TGTGCCAGCAGCCAAAGCGGGGGGGGAAATTACAATGAGCAGTTCTTC. Amino acids: CASSQSGGGNYNEQFF.

The chain has TRBV6-2 or TRBV6-3 and TRBJ2-3; 8 bases are shared with TRBD2. Losses at the gene ends were 5 bases for V and 7 bases for J; bases not matched to a gene: 14. Germline loops: CDR1 MNHEY, CDR2 SVGEGT. The CDR3 sequence is 16 residues long. CDR3 DNA sequence: TGTGCCAGCAGTAGGGTAGCGGGGACAAAAAGGAATACGCAGTATTTT. Its protein product is CASSRVAGTKRNTQYF.

The chain links TRBV12-3 or TRBV12-4 to TRBJ1-2; 7 nucleotides agree with TRBD1. V shed 5 bases and J 8 bases; nucleotides not matched to a gene: 8. CDR3 length equals 13 residues. Here the CDR3 reads CASSEGGRSGYTF. CDR3 coding DNA: TGTGCCAGCAGTGAAGGGGGCCGCAGCGGCTACACCTTC.

The chain employs TRBV9 and TRBJ1-5, with D perhaps TRBD1 (6 bases). The germline V gene has CDR1 SGDLS and CDR2 YYNGEE. V was shortened by 0 bases and J by 7 bases, with 11 bases between the two germline ends. The CDR3 has 14 amino acids. DNA for the CDR3: TGTGCCAGCAGCGTAGGACAGGTGGGGCAGCCCCAGCATTTT. Its protein is CASSVGQVGQPQHF.

Of note for this clone: The same CDR3 arises from other DNA sequences in this sample as well. The chain uses TRBV19 and TRBJ1-5; TRBD1 matches at 10 bases. The V gene's germline CDR1 is LNHDA and CDR2 SQIVND (reference sequence). J lost 7 bases, V lost 5 bases, and 2 bases had no gene match. CDR3 length: 13 amino acids. CDR3 in DNA: TGTGCCAGTAGTCCGGGACAGGGGCAGCCCCAGCATTTT. Translating gives CASSPGQGQPQHF.

The J gene is TRBJ1-6, the V gene TRBV3-1 (or the pseudogene TRBV3-2), with a weak D call TRBD1 (5 bases). The germline gives CDR1 LGHDT, CDR2 YNNKEL (reference sequence). The CDR3 extends over 13 amino acids. Trimming shortened V by 4 bases and J by 14 bases, and 15 bases separated the two germline ends. As DNA, the CDR3 is TGTGCCAGCAGCCCGGGGGGAGCTCGGACCCTCCACTTT. It is translated as CASSPGGARTLHF.

The V call is TRBV5-6, the J call TRBJ2-7, with 7 bases fitting TRBD1. The germline CDR1 and CDR2 sequences are SGHDT and YYEEEE. The CDR3 spans 15 residues. With V trimmed by 1 base and J by 0 bases, 4 bases remained unmatched. The CDR3 DNA sequence: TGTGCCAGCAGCTTGACGGGACAGATCTCCTACGAGCAGTACTTC. Its translation: CASSLTGQISYEQYF. The variable domain in full, completed from reference TRBV5-6 and TRBJ2-7, reads DAGVTQSPTHLIKTRGQQVTLRCSPKSGHDTVSWYQQALGQGPQFIFQYYEEEERQRGNFPDRFSGHQFPNYSSELNVNALLLGDSALYLCASSLTGQISYEQYFGPGTRLTVT.

The chain couples TRBV30 to TRBJ1-5; D unresolved. Between the trimmed V and J ends, which lost 2 bases and 2 bases, there was a span of 13 bases. There are 15 residues in the CDR3. Germline CDR1 GTSNPN, CDR2 SVGIG (reference sequence). The CDR3 sequence is CAWSRGTLGNQPQHF. Written as DNA, the CDR3 is TGTGCCTGGAGTAGAGGAACATTGGGCAATCAGCCCCAGCATTTT.

The sample holds one count of this clone. The rearrangement uses TRBV5-1 and TRBJ2-7; 11 bases align to TRBD1. V shed 4 bases and J 7 bases; nucleotides not matched to a gene: 7. CDR3 size: 14 residues. CDR1 is SGHRS, CDR2 YFSETQ, per germline. As DNA, the CDR3 is TGCGCCAGCAGCCGACGGACAGGGGGCGAAGAGCAGTACTTC. Translated, it gives CASSRRTGGEEQYF.

The chain couples TRBV5-1 to TRBJ2-7; 9 bases are shared with TRBD1. Trimming removed 2 bases from V and 2 bases from J; junction bases left unmatched: 8. CDR3 length: 16 amino acids. In germline, CDR1 is SGHRS, CDR2 YFSETQ. This CDR3 reads CASSFISGQGPYEQYF. CDR3 bases: TGCGCCAGCAGCTTTATTTCGGGACAGGGACCCTACGAGCAGTACTTC.

The J gene is TRBJ2-2, the V gene TRBV4-1; 7 bases align to TRBD1. The CDR3 runs to 17 residues. Per germline, CDR1 MGHRA and CDR2 YSYEKL. Trimming at V came to 6 bases and at J to 1 base, leaving 11 bases not matched to a gene. The CDR3 DNA sequence: TGCGCCAGCAGTCGGGGTCCGGGACAGCTGAACACCGGGGAGCTGTTTTTT. The encoded protein is CASSRGPGQLNTGELFF.

This chain uses TRBV6-1 with TRBJ1-2; no definite D call. CDR1 is MNHNS, CDR2 SASEGT, per germline. With 2 bases removed from V and 8 bases from J, the gap between germline ends came to 6 bases. The CDR3 consists of 11 residues. The CDR3 nucleotides are TGTGCCAGCAGTGAATATGTAGGCTACACCTTC. Translation: CASSEYVGYTF.

This clone is a singleton in its sample. The V and J genes are TRBV7-3 and TRBJ2-1; 9 positions match TRBD2. V gave up 0 bases and J gave up 9 bases; unmatched junction bases: 9. CDR3 length: 16 residues. Germline V gives CDR1 SGHTA, CDR2 FQGTGA. CDR3 DNA sequence: TGTGCCAGCAGCTTAACGGGCGGCGGGGGGGCCGGTGAGCAGTTCTTC. Protein sequence: CASSLTGGGGAGEQFF.

This sequence joins TRBV18 and TRBJ2-7, with 12 nucleotides matching TRBD1. The V segment lost 6 bases and the J segment 3 bases; nucleotides outside the gene matches: 9. Germline CDR1 is KGHSH and CDR2 is LQKENI. CDR3 length: 16 amino acids. CDR3 sequence (DNA): TGTGCCAGCTCGGGGACAGGGGGCATCAAGGGCTACGAGCAGTACTTC. It specifies CASSGTGGIKGYEQYF. The entire variable domain, with the rest obtained from reference TRBV18 and TRBJ2-7, is as follows: NAGVMQNPRHLVRRRGQEARLRCSPMKGHSHVYWYRQLPEEGLKFMVYLQKENIIDESGMPKERFSAEFPKEGPSILRIQQVVRGDSAAYFCASSGTGGIKGYEQYFGPGTRLTVT.

This clone was recorded once. J is TRBJ1-2 and V is TRBV27, with 7 nucleotides matching TRBD1. This CDR3 is built from 16 residues. CDR1 MNHEY and CDR2 SMNVEV come from the germline V gene (reference sequence). V lost 3 bases and J lost 4; bases outside the gene matches: 11. The CDR3 coding sequence is TGTGCCAGCAGTTTGTCCTACAGGGGAGGAAGCTATGGCTACACCTTC. It specifies CASSLSYRGGSYGYTF.

This clone was seen only once. The chain is built from TRBV18 and TRBJ2-2, with D possibly TRBD2 on 6 matching bases. Trimming took 3 bases from V and 8 from J, leaving 13 bases between them. The germline gives CDR1 KGHSH, CDR2 LQKENI. The CDR3 spans 14 residues. This CDR3 reads CASSPGLPAGELFF. The DNA of the CDR3 is TGTGCCAGCTCACCGGGACTCCCGGCGGGGGAGCTGTTTTTT.

The chain is built from TRBV30 and TRBJ2-1; D is undetermined. The CDR3 length is 11 residues. CDR1 GTSNPN and CDR2 SVGIG come from the germline V gene (reference sequence). V was pared by 0 bases and J by 8 bases, with 5 bases between. CDR3 loop: CAWSVRDEQFF. CDR3 DNA sequence: TGTGCCTGGAGTGTACGGGATGAGCAGTTCTTC.

This chain joins TRBV2 and TRBJ1-5, with 7 bases that match TRBD1. This CDR3 is built from 13 residues. Looked up from germline, CDR1 is SNHLY and CDR2 is FYNNEI. Trimming took 4 bases from V and 8 from J; bases not matched to a gene: 5. CDR3: CASSGQGEKPQHF. CDR3 bases: TGTGCCAGCAGTGGGCAGGGGGAGAAGCCCCAGCATTTT.